This is a list of T cell receptor beta chains from one sample in a study of blood T cell repertoires in COVID-19. Here immunoSEQ multiplex PCR was the method, and the copy in TCRdb shows in-frame clones only, minus some. The sample comprises roughly 300,000 clones, 85% of which are singletons, and around 2.5% rests with the top ten. Sequencing input: PBMCs or T cells enriched from blood (not recorded which). The receptors stem from a woman in her forties or fifties who had recovered from COVID-19. The CDR3 runs from the conserved cysteine through the conserved F or W. The D gene is left open where the match is weak. Not every row has a clone size; where given, it reads once, few, many or a size class.

CDR3aa	CDR3nt	v_gene	j_gene	abundance	d_gene
CASRGGYHTDTQYF	TGTGCCAGCCGGGGGGGCTACCACACAGATACGCAGTATTTT	TRBV6-5	TRBJ2-3	-	TRBD2
CASSLDSGWVNTEAFF	TGTGCCAGCAGCCTCGACAGCGGGTGGGTGAACACTGAAGCTTTCTTT	TRBV11-2	TRBJ1-1	-	-
CASSLASSRTSGGAGYEQYF	TGTGCCAGCAGCTTAGCGTCCTCCCGGACTAGCGGGGGGGCGGGCTACGAGCAGTACTTC	TRBV7-3	TRBJ2-7	-	TRBD2
CASSEDKWKGLASATQYF	TGTGCCAGCAGTGAAGATAAGTGGAAGGGACTAGCTTCGGCGACCCAGTACTTC	TRBV6-1	TRBJ2-5	-	TRBD2
CASSRYNSPLHF	TGTGCCAGCAGCCGCTATAATTCACCCCTCCACTTT	TRBV7-9	TRBJ1-6	-	-
CASSLVGGITEAFF	TGCGCCAGCAGCTTGGTGGGAGGGATAACTGAAGCTTTCTTT	TRBV5-1	TRBJ1-1	-	-
CASSPGRGVNSPLHF	TGTGCCAGCAGCCCCGGCAGGGGGGTAAATTCACCCCTCCACTTT	TRBV7-2	TRBJ1-6	-	TRBD1
CAWDRGQMGQPQHF	TGTGCCTGGGACAGGGGACAAATGGGTCAGCCCCAGCATTTT	TRBV30	TRBJ1-5	-	TRBD1
CASSRGSYNSPLHF	TGTGCCAGCAGCCGCGGTTCCTATAATTCACCCCTCCACTTT	TRBV3-1/TRBV3-2	TRBJ1-6	-	-
CSAPSGYGYTF	TGCAGTGCTCCCTCCGGCTATGGCTACACCTTC	TRBV20-1	TRBJ1-2	-	-
CAISVGGGSSYEQYF	TGTGCCATCAGTGTGGGAGGGGGAAGCTCCTACGAGCAGTACTTC	TRBV10-3	TRBJ2-7	-	-
CASSEGQTPFYEQYF	TGTGCCAGCAGTGAGGGACAGACACCTTTCTACGAGCAGTACTTC	TRBV6-1	TRBJ2-7	-	TRBD1
CASSPGQGSEKLFF	TGCGCCAGCAGCCCGGGACAGGGTAGTGAAAAACTGTTTTTT	TRBV5-1	TRBJ1-4	-	TRBD1
CAWSLMGGIYGYTF	TGTGCCTGGAGTCTCATGGGAGGCATCTATGGCTACACCTTC	TRBV30	TRBJ1-2	-	-
CASSLRTGTSYGYTF	TGCGCCAGCAGCTTGAGGACAGGGACATCCTATGGCTACACCTTC	TRBV5-1	TRBJ1-2	once	TRBD1
CASSVPSGANVLTF	TGTGCCAGTAGTGTCCCTTCTGGGGCCAACGTCCTGACTTTC	TRBV19	TRBJ2-6	-	-
CASSEGHISGYTF	TGTGCCAGCAGTGAAGGGCACATCAGTGGCTACACCTTC	TRBV25-1	TRBJ1-2	-	-
CAISPGGDATEAFF	TGTGCCATCAGCCCAGGGGGCGACGCCACTGAAGCTTTCTTT	TRBV10-3	TRBJ1-1	once	TRBD1
CASSGRLGLPGHLDGYTF	TGTGCCAGCAGTGGCCGACTCGGCCTGCCCGGACACTTGGATGGCTACACCTTC	TRBV28	TRBJ1-2	few	-
CATARQRNTEAFF	TGTGCCACCGCCCGACAGCGGAACACTGAAGCTTTCTTT	TRBV15	TRBJ1-1	once	-
CAWRSGNTEAFF	TGTGCCTGGAGATCAGGGAACACTGAAGCTTTCTTT	TRBV30	TRBJ1-1	-	-
CASSLAGQGAFSGNTIYF	TGTGCCAGCAGCTTGGCGGGACAGGGGGCTTTCTCTGGAAACACCATATATTTT	TRBV5-4	TRBJ1-3	once	TRBD1
CASSLLDSSGNTIYF	TGTGCCAGCAGCCTGTTGGACAGCTCTGGAAACACCATATATTTT	TRBV7-2	TRBJ1-3	-	-
CASSLEVGGHSPLHF	TGTGCCAGCAGCTTGGAGGTCGGGGGTCACTCACCCCTCCACTTT	TRBV5-6	TRBJ1-6	few	-
CASSGLAGGGTDTQYF	TGTGCCAGCAGCGGACTAGCGGGGGGGGGCACAGATACGCAGTATTTT	TRBV9	TRBJ2-3	-	TRBD2
CTSSLFRGNQPQHF	TGCACCAGCAGCCTTTTCAGGGGCAATCAGCCCCAGCATTTT	TRBV1	TRBJ1-5	-	-
CASSPDRVGGPYNEQFF	TGTGCCAGCAGCCCCGACCGGGTCGGGGGGCCCTACAATGAGCAGTTCTTC	TRBV7-2	TRBJ2-1	-	-
CASSLDRGQTYEQYF	TGTGCCAGCAGCTTGGACAGGGGGCAGACCTACGAGCAGTACTTC	TRBV5-4	TRBJ2-7	-	TRBD1
CASSPTGFYEQYF	TGTGCCAGCAGCCCCACAGGGTTCTACGAGCAGTACTTC	TRBV11-2	TRBJ2-7	once	-
CASSFLSSYEQYF	TGTGCCAGCAGTTTCCTAAGCTCCTACGAGCAGTACTTC	TRBV27	TRBJ2-7	-	-
CASSLTQGNSPLHF	TGTGCCAGCAGCTTAACACAGGGGAATTCACCCCTCCACTTT	TRBV7-9	TRBJ1-6	once	TRBD1
CTSSQDIGGQPQHF	TGCACCAGCAGCCAAGATATCGGAGGTCAGCCCCAGCATTTT	TRBV1	TRBJ1-5	many	-
CSVAKGATNEKLFF	TGCAGCGTCGCAAAGGGGGCCACTAATGAAAAACTGTTTTTT	TRBV29-1	TRBJ1-4	-	TRBD1
CSVEGRTSGNNEQFF	TGCAGCGTTGAAGGGCGGACTAGCGGGAACAATGAGCAGTTCTTC	TRBV29-1	TRBJ2-1	-	TRBD2
CASSPPQSGEAFF	TGTGCCAGCAGTCCGCCCCAGTCAGGAGAAGCTTTCTTT	TRBV27	TRBJ1-1	once	-
CASSYSTGVGQPQHF	TGTGCCAGCAGTTACTCGACCGGGGTGGGTCAGCCCCAGCATTTT	TRBV6-5	TRBJ1-5	-	-
CASSRVTGRDGYTF	TGTGCCAGTAGTAGGGTCACGGGGAGGGATGGCTACACCTTC	TRBV19	TRBJ1-2	few	-
CASSLTGPSTDTQYF	TGCGCCAGCAGCTTGACCGGTCCCAGCACAGATACGCAGTATTTT	TRBV5-1	TRBJ2-3	-	-
CATSRGYEDYTF	TGTGCCACCAGCAGGGGCTATGAAGACTACACCTTC	TRBV15	TRBJ1-2	-	-
CASSLLLIDEQFF	TGTGCCAGCAGCTTACTTTTAATCGATGAGCAGTTCTTC	TRBV7-2	TRBJ2-1	-	-
CASGRGQGQETQYF	TGTGCTAGTGGCCGGGGACAGGGCCAAGAGACCCAGTACTTC	TRBV12-5	TRBJ2-5	-	TRBD1
CASSHEGGSRMNTEAFF	TGTGCCAGCAGCCACGAGGGGGGGAGTCGGATGAACACTGAAGCTTTCTTT	TRBV11-2	TRBJ1-1	-	-
CATQAHENTEAFF	TGTGCCACCCAGGCCCACGAGAACACTGAAGCTTTCTTT	TRBV19	TRBJ1-1	-	-
CASSLGPGSYEQYF	TGTGCCAGCAGCTTAGGTCCGGGGTCCTACGAGCAGTACTTC	TRBV11-2	TRBJ2-7	-	-
CASSVGALDTGSEQYF	TGTGCCAGCAGCGTAGGCGCTCTGGACACAGGATCCGAGCAGTACTTC	TRBV9	TRBJ2-7	-	-
CASKPYDRNNSPLHF	TGTGCCAGTAAACCTTACGACAGAAATAATTCACCCCTCCACTTT	TRBV19	TRBJ1-6	-	-
CASSIARDRGHYGYTF	TGTGCCAGTAGTATCGCCCGGGACAGAGGCCACTATGGCTACACCTTC	TRBV19	TRBJ1-2	-	TRBD1
CASSLAGQGKAEAFF	TGCGCCAGCAGCTTGGCCGGACAGGGTAAGGCTGAAGCTTTCTTT	TRBV5-1	TRBJ1-1	-	TRBD1
CASGQLQRSQPQHF	TGTGCCAGCGGGCAGCTTCAACGTAGTCAGCCCCAGCATTTT	TRBV6-5	TRBJ1-5	once	-
CATSRWGRGNTEAFF	TGTGCCACCAGCAGGTGGGGCCGCGGGAACACTGAAGCTTTCTTT	TRBV15	TRBJ1-1	-	-
CASSREVRTGGSYEQYF	TGCGCCAGCAGTCGCGAGGTGAGGACAGGGGGCTCCTACGAGCAGTACTTC	TRBV5-1	TRBJ2-7	-	TRBD1
CASSQDRGFSEQYF	TGTGCCAGCAGCCAAGATAGGGGGTTCAGCGAGCAGTACTTC	TRBV14	TRBJ2-7	-	-
CASSQERDRWSAYEQYF	TGTGCCAGCAGCCAAGAGCGGGACCGATGGAGCGCCTACGAGCAGTACTTC	TRBV3-1/TRBV3-2	TRBJ2-7	-	-
CASSQVGGGPDTQYF	TGTGCCAGCAGCCAAGTTGGGGGGGGGCCCGATACGCAGTATTTT	TRBV3-1/TRBV3-2	TRBJ2-3	-	-
CASGGRTGGETQYF	TGTGCCAGCGGAGGGAGGACAGGGGGTGAGACCCAGTACTTC	TRBV27	TRBJ2-5	-	TRBD1
CASSLIGQANEQYF	TGCGCCAGCAGCCTAATCGGACAGGCCAACGAGCAGTACTTC	TRBV5-1	TRBJ2-7	-	TRBD1
CASKAGAANTEAFF	TGTGCCAGCAAGGCAGGGGCAGCGAACACTGAAGCTTTCTTT	TRBV6-4	TRBJ1-1	-	-
CASSFQRLAGEYEQYF	TGTGCCAGCAGCTTCCAAAGACTAGCGGGAGAGTACGAGCAGTACTTC	TRBV11-3	TRBJ2-7	-	TRBD2
CASSINRVSNQPQHF	TGTGCCAGTAGTATAAACAGGGTAAGCAATCAGCCCCAGCATTTT	TRBV19	TRBJ1-5	-	-